The present T cell receptor (beta chain) was sequenced within a study of T cells in localized non-small cell lung cancer. Regarding the study as a whole: A median of about 52 clones ranked among the top 100 in tumor appeared in adjacent lung. Elevated circulating T cell density in blood was associated with longer overall survival.

Sequencing was performed with immunoSEQ multiplex PCR; in TCRdb, only in-frame clones are kept and a portion is missing. In the table there are 15,000 to 20,000 clones, around 91% of which are singletons. J gave up 2 bases and V 6 bases, and 6 bases lay outside the gene matches. Per the germline V gene, CDR1 is SGHRS and CDR2 is YFSETQ. The CDR3 contains 16 residues. As concerns this clone: Antigen specificity is unknown.

The chain joins TRBV5-1 to TRBJ2-3, with 13 nucleotides matching TRBD2. This TCR was recovered from a woman aged 40 to 75 with stage III lung adenocarcinoma. The sample in question was peripheral blood mononuclear cells, obtained before any cancer treatment. DNA for the CDR3: TGCGCCAGCATTCTTGGGACTAGCGGGGTCACAGATACGCAGTATTTT. Its translation is CASILGTSGVTDTQYF.